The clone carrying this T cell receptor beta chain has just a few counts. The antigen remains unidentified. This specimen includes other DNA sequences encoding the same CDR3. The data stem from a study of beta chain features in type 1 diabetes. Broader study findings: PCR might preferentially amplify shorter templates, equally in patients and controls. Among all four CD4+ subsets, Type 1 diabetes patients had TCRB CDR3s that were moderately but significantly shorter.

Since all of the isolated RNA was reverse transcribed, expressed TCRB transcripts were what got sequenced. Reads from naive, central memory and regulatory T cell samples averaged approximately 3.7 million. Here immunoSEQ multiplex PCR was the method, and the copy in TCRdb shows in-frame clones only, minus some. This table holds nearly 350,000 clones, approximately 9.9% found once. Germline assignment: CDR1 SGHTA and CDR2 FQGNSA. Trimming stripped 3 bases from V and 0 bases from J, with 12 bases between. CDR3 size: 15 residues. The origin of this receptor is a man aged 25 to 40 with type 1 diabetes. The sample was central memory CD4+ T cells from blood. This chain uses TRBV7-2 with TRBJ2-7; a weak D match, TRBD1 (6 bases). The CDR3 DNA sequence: TGTGCCAGCAGCTTCGGACAGAGTAGCTCCTACGAGCAGTACTTC. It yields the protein CASSFGQSSSYEQYF.